This TCR beta chain was recorded in a study of post-analysis software for immune sequencing data. Background on the study: Both relapsing-remitting and secondary progressive multiple sclerosis featured among the disease courses, as did progressive-relapsing multiple sclerosis. Findings and caveats of the study: Same-batch samples co-clustered strongly by F measure. Patients carried several TRBV segments more frequently than controls did, and TRBV5-6, TRBV5-1 and TRBV20-1 were among them. Significantly lower normalized Chao1 diversity was seen in multiple sclerosis patients than in controls.

Notes on this clonotype: Its antigen is still unknown. Mismatch with germline at one junction end may stem from a read error.

The germline gives CDR1 DFQATT, CDR2 SNEGSKA (reference sequence). The CDR3 totals 14 residues. TCR beta cDNA libraries included unique molecular identifiers. From approximately 0.95 to 9.8 million T cells, 550,000 or so cDNA molecules were obtained. Using its own MiXCR run on the PCR reads, TCRdb lists one record per CDR3 protein. The profile shows about 540,000 distinct CDR3 sequences, about a third of them singletons. What was sequenced was blood. The receptor's source is a girl under 18 with multiple sclerosis. V is TRBV20-1 and J is TRBJ2-5; TRBD2 matches at 9 bases. The CDR3 bases are TGCAGTACTAGAGTCGCGGGGGGGCAGGAGACCCAGTACTTC. Its protein is CSTRVAGGQETQYF.